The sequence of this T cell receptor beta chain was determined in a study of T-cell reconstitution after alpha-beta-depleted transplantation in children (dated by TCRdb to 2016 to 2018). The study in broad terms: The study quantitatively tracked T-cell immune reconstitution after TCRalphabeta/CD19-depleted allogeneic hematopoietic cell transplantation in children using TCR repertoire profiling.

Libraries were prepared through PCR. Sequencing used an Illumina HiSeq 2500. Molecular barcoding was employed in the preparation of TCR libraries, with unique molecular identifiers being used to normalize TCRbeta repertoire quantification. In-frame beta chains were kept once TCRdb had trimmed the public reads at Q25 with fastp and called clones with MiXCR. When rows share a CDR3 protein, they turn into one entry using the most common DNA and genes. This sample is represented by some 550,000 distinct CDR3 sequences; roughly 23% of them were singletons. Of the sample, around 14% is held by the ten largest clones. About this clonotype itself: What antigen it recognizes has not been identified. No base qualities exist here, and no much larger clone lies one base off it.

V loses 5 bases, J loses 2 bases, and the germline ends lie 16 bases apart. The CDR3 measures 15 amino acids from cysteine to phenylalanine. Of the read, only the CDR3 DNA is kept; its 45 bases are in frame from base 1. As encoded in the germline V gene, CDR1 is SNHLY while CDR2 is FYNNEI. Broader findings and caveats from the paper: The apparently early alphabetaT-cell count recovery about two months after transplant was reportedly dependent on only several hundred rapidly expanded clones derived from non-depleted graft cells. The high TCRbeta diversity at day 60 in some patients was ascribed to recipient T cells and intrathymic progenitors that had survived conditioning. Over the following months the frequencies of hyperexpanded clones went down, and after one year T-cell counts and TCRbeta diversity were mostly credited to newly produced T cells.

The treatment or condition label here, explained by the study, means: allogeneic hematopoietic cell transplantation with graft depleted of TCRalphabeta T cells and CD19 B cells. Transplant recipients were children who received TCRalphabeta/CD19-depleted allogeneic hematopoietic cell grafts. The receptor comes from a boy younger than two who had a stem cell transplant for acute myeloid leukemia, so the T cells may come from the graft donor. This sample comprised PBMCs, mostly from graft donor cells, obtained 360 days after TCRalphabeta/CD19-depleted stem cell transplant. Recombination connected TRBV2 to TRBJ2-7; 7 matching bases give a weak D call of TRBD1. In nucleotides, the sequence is TGTGCCAGCAGTTTTAGACAGGGAGGTCCCTACGAGCAGTACTTC. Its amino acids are CASSFRQGGPYEQYF.